The clone carrying this T cell receptor beta chain came up a few times. The data derive from a study of blood T cell repertoires in COVID-19. Clones were read by immunoSEQ multiplex PCR, and TCRdb kept only the in-frame ones, dropping some. The top ten hold more than 7% of the sample, which has some 220,000 clones, 80% seen once. Germline V gives CDR1 SQVTM, CDR2 ANQGSEA. The length of the CDR3 is 14 residues. Trimming removed 7 bases from V and 1 base from J; junction bases left unmatched: 5. V usage is TRBV29-1 and J usage is TRBJ2-2; 8 bases match TRBD1. Sequenced input: peripheral blood. The receptor was derived from a woman between 65 and 79 years old with acute or convalescent COVID-19. This CDR3 is CSAKTGVNTGELFF. CDR3 DNA sequence: TGCAGCGCCAAGACAGGGGTGAACACCGGGGAGCTGTTTTTT.